The 18 T cell receptor beta chains below come from one sample, sequenced in a study of T cells after yellow fever vaccination. TCRdb reprocessed the 5' RACE reads with MiXCR, giving one entry per CDR3 protein. The sample lists about 310,000 distinct CDR3 sequences; 3.6% were seen once. This material consisted of PBMCs, taken on the day of the yellow fever booster vaccination. These receptors were collected from a man between 18 and 35 years old who received the YFV17D yellow fever vaccine.

A note on this clonotype: It may be a read error: a sequence one base away is much more abundant. The chain combines TRBV5-1 with TRBJ2-1; D perhaps matches TRBD1 (5 bases). The CDR3 totals 15 residues. V lost 4 bases, J lost 6 bases, and 17 bases lay in between. CDR1 is SGHRS, CDR2 YFSETQ, per germline. The chain's CDR3 is CASSHRQSPFNEQFF. Here the CDR3 DNA reads TGCGCCAGCAGCCACCGACAGTCCCCCTTCAATGAGCAGTTCTTC.

This clonotype was recorded at least ten times. The V gene is TRBV6-5, the J gene TRBJ1-2; TRBD1 matches 9 bases. V lost 2 bases, J lost 1 base, and 14 bases stayed unmatched. Germline values: CDR1 MNHEY, CDR2 SVGAGI. The CDR3 totals 19 residues. CDR3 in DNA: TGTGCCAGCAGTTACCGGAGGGACTACAGGGGGCTCATTAACTATGGCTACACCTTC. This sequence encodes CASSYRRDYRGLINYGYTF.

The chain recombines TRBV6-5 with TRBJ2-2; 15 nucleotides line up with TRBD2. Germline lookup yields CDR1 MNHEY and CDR2 SVGAGI. The CDR3 runs 18 residues. The ends lost 8 bases at V and 9 bases at J; junction bases unmatched: 16. CDR3 sequence (DNA): TGTGCCAGCGGACAGACAGGGTGGACTAGCGGGGGGGTCTGGGAGCTGTTTTTT. Protein product: CASGQTGWTSGGVWELFF.

This clonotype was counted a few times. The chain combines TRBV5-1 with TRBJ2-7; 12 nucleotides align to TRBD2. V shed 0 bases and J 0 bases; nucleotides not matched to a gene: 7. The CDR3 is 18 residues long. Germline V CDR1 and CDR2: SGHRS, YFSETQ. The CDR3: CASSLAGLAGGSSYEQYF. CDR3 nucleotides: TGCGCCAGCAGCTTGGCCGGGCTAGCGGGGGGGAGCTCCTACGAGCAGTACTTC.

This clonotype was detected a few times. The chain recombines TRBV28 with TRBJ1-5; 10 nucleotides agree with TRBD1. Trimming took 5 bases from V and 9 from J; bases not matched to a gene: 7. CDR1 is MDHEN and CDR2 is SYDVKM in the germline V gene. The CDR3 is made up of 14 amino acids. This chain's CDR3 is CASSGTGARLPQHF. As DNA, the CDR3 is TGTGCCAGCAGTGGGACAGGGGCCCGCCTGCCCCAGCATTTT.

This clonotype was seen repeatedly, ten times or more. The chain has TRBV7-9 and TRBJ2-4, with D possibly being TRBD2 (5 bases). The V gene's germline CDR1 is SEHNR and CDR2 FQNEAQ (reference sequence). Trimming took 1 base from V and 8 from J, leaving 12 bases between them. The CDR3 extends over 14 amino acids. In nucleotides, the CDR3 is TGTGCCAGCAGCTTAGACTGGAAGGAGGACATTCAGTACTTC. Translation gives CASSLDWKEDIQYF.

This clonotype has at least ten counts. This sequence joins TRBV6-1 and TRBJ2-1; 9 bases fit TRBD1. Germline V CDR1 and CDR2: MNHNS, SASEGT. The ends lost 2 bases at V and 7 bases at J; junction bases unmatched: 6. This CDR3 is 15 amino acids long. The CDR3 loop reads CASSEQGTGRNEQFF. The CDR3 nucleotides are TGTGCCAGCAGTGAACAGGGGACAGGGAGGAATGAGCAGTTCTTC.

This clonotype has ten or more counts. The V and J genes are TRBV7-2 and TRBJ2-7; D is undetermined. Germline V gene sequence: CDR1 SGHTA, CDR2 FQGNSA. Deletions cut 5 bases from V and 3 bases from J, with 5 bases between. The CDR3 loop spans 11 amino acids. CDR3 bases: TGTGCCAGCAGCCTCCGCTACGAGCAGTACTTC. It yields the protein CASSLRYEQYF.

This clonotype came up many times. V and J are TRBV5-1 and TRBJ2-2; TRBD1 might be the D (6 bases). Germline lookup yields CDR1 SGHRS and CDR2 YFSETQ. The CDR3 is made up of 16 amino acids. The V and J ends lost 5 bases and 5 bases respectively, with 19 bases between them. The CDR3 region has the DNA TGCGCCAGCAGGATTAACAGGGACGCGCTAACCGGGGAGCTGTTTTTT. Translating it yields CASRINRDALTGELFF.

This clonotype showed up just a few times. V is TRBV5-4 and J is TRBJ2-3; 8 bases align to TRBD2. The CDR3 consists of 17 residues. The germline V gene has CDR1 SGHNT and CDR2 YYREEE (reference sequence). The ends lost 6 bases at V and 0 bases at J; junction bases unmatched: 12. The CDR3 bases are TGTGCCAGCAAGCTAGCGGGTAGGGGAACTAGCACAGATACGCAGTATTTT. It codes for CASKLAGRGTSTDTQYF.

This clonotype was seen many times. The V call is TRBV20-1, the J call TRBJ2-3, with 9 bases fitting TRBD1. J lost 2 bases, V lost 5 bases, and 5 bases had no gene match. Germline V lookup: CDR1 DFQATT, CDR2 SNEGSKA (reference sequence). The CDR3 has 14 amino acids. The CDR3: CSAGGQGLTDTQYF. CDR3 sequence (DNA): TGCAGTGCTGGGGGACAGGGTCTCACAGATACGCAGTATTTT.

V is TRBV19 and J is TRBJ2-5; perhaps TRBD2 as D (6 bases). The CDR3 runs 18 residues. The germline gives CDR1 LNHDA, CDR2 SQIVND (reference sequence). Between the trimmed V and J ends, which lost 11 bases and 2 bases, there was a span of 30 bases. The CDR3 here is CACTHHSPSGELQETQYF. The DNA of the CDR3 is TGTGCCTGTACCCACCATTCCCCGTCGGGGGAGTTACAAGAGACCCAGTACTTC.

This clonotype was picked up a small number of times. The chain recombines TRBV6-5 with TRBJ1-6, with D tentatively TRBD1 (6 bases). The CDR3 consists of 16 residues. Germline V gene lookup returns CDR1 MNHEY and CDR2 SVGAGI. The ends were cut back, 0 bases at V and 4 bases at J, with 10 bases in the middle. In DNA, the CDR3 is TGTGCCAGCAGTTACTCACGGGGGGCATATAATTCACCCCTCCACTTT. Its translation is CASSYSRGAYNSPLHF.

This chain connects TRBV3-2 to TRBJ2-7. TRBV3-2 counts as a pseudogene. The CDR3 is 10 residues long. DNA for the CDR3: TGTGCCAGCAGCCAAGTAAGGCAGTACTTC. It yields the protein CASSQVRQYF.

This sequence joins TRBV12-3 or TRBV12-4 and TRBJ2-1, with D possibly matching TRBD2 (6 bases). V shed 3 bases and J shed 4 bases, with 13 bases lying between them. The CDR3 is 15 amino acids. The CDR3 protein is CASSLEGYRYNEQFF. The CDR3 coding sequence is TGTGCCAGCAGTTTGGAGGGGTATAGGTACAATGAGCAGTTCTTC.

This rearrangement joins TRBV6-5 to TRBJ2-3; D gene unclear. V lost 6 bases to trimming and J lost 3 bases, with 10 bases between them. CDR3 length equals 13 residues. CDR1 MNHEY and CDR2 SVGAGI come from the germline V gene. The CDR3 DNA reads as TGTGCCAGCAGCTACAGAGTTACAGATACGCAGTATTTT. The encoded protein is CASSYRVTDTQYF.

This clonotype was seen at least ten times. The V and J genes are TRBV5-1 and TRBJ2-5; 9 bases line up with TRBD1. CDR1 and CDR2 (germline): SGHRS, YFSETQ. J lost 5 bases, V lost 3 bases, and 5 bases had no gene match. The CDR3 is made up of 14 amino acids. The CDR3 is CASSSQGAWETQYF. The CDR3, as DNA: TGCGCCAGCAGCTCACAGGGGGCCTGGGAGACCCAGTACTTC.

This clonotype was seen repeatedly, ten times or more. V gene TRBV5-1 combines with J gene TRBJ2-7; D is perhaps TRBD1 or TRBD2 (5 bases each). Trimming removed 6 bases at V and 7 bases at J, with 17 bases between. From germline, CDR1 is SGHRS and CDR2 YFSETQ. CDR3 length: 13 residues. As DNA, the CDR3 is TGCGCCAGCACCACCGGGGCTGTGGGGGAGCAGTACTTC. It specifies CASTTGAVGEQYF.